Included here is one TCR beta chain sequence, with context. The antigen is undetermined. Per the germline V gene, CDR1 is SGHDT and CDR2 is YYEEEE. CDR3 length equals 15 residues. J lost 3 bases, V lost 0 bases, and 5 bases had no gene match. Both TRBC1 and TRBC2 were covered by a beta constant-region primer of two equimolar oligonucleotides. Ligation attached a single-stranded oligonucleotide with a 12-nucleotide UMI and the SP2 primer to the cDNA 3' end. TCRdb re-called the UMI-ligation and nested PCR reads with MiXCR, one entry per CDR3 protein. The sample has around 23,000 distinct CDR3 sequences, roughly 9.6% seen once. The data were obtained in a study of naive and memory T cell subsets. Study results and caveats: From naive to CM, EM and EMRA, diversity decreased and Gini increased.

Sequencing was carried out using central memory CD8+ T cells from blood. This clonotype was obtained from a human donor in good health. The chain has TRBV5-6 and TRBJ2-5; TRBD1 agrees at 7 bases. The CDR3 nucleotides are TGTGCCAGCAGCTTGGTTTTTACAGGGGAAGAGACCCAGTACTTC. Its translation: CASSLVFTGEETQYF.